The 8 T cell receptor beta chains below come from one sample, sequenced in a study of blood T cell repertoires in COVID-19. Clones were sequenced by immunoSEQ multiplex PCR, and TCRdb holds only the in-frame ones, with some missing. There are approximately 26,000 clones in the sample; 82% occur only once, and roughly 34% lies in the top ten. Sequences were obtained from peripheral blood. The receptors were gathered from a human donor in a cohort sampled during active COVID-19.

The rearrangement joins TRBV2 to TRBJ2-1, with D unresolved. The CDR3 covers 13 residues. Trimming left V 6 bases short and J 5 bases short, with 11 bases between. Germline V gene data show CDR1 as SNHLY and CDR2 as FYNNEI. CDR3 in amino acids: CASSTNRDNEQFF. The CDR3 bases are TGTGCCAGCAGCACTAATCGGGACAATGAGCAGTTCTTC.

The gene calls are TRBV7-8 and TRBJ2-2, with D possibly matching TRBD2 (6 bases). Per germline, CDR1 SGHVS and CDR2 FQNEAQ. V lost 1 base, J lost 2 bases, and 11 bases lay in between. The CDR3 totals 16 residues. The CDR3 reads CASSLVRGINTGELFF. The CDR3 bases are TGTGCCAGCAGCTTAGTTCGGGGGATTAACACCGGGGAGCTGTTTTTT.

This chain connects TRBV29-1 to TRBJ2-7; D not resolved. CDR3 length: 8 amino acids. Germline V gene data show CDR1 as SQVTM and CDR2 as ANQGSEA. V shed 8 bases and J shed 12 bases, with 11 bases lying between them. CDR3 sequence: CSLVRRYF. The CDR3 DNA is TGCAGCCTCGTCAGGCGGTACTTC.

This chain joins TRBV7-9 and TRBJ2-7, with unresolved D. V lost 1 base and J 0 bases, leaving 16 bases between the germline ends. The germline gives CDR1 SEHNR, CDR2 FQNEAQ (reference sequence). The CDR3 is 17 amino acids. The DNA of the CDR3 is TGTGCCAGCAGCTTAGGCGGCGATGAGAAGAGCTCCTACGAGCAGTACTTC. Translating gives CASSLGGDEKSSYEQYF. The complete variable domain, with remaining parts taken from reference TRBV7-9 and TRBJ2-7, reads DTGVSQNPRHKITKRGQNVTFRCDPISEHNRLYWYRQTLGQGPEFLTYFQNEAQLEKSRLLSDRFSAERPKGSFSTLEIQRTEQGDSAMYLCASSLGGDEKSSYEQYFGPGTRLTVT.

CDR3 sequence: CASSLVRQGSSYNEQFF. Written as DNA, the CDR3 is TGTGCCAGCAGCTTAGTCCGACAGGGGTCCTCCTACAATGAGCAGTTCTTC. The chain is built from TRBV11-2 and TRBJ2-1; the match to TRBD1 covers 8 bases. Germline V CDR1 and CDR2: SGHAT, FQNNGV. The ends lost 1 base at V and 0 bases at J; junction bases unmatched: 5. The CDR3 consists of 17 residues.

The J gene is TRBJ2-5, the V gene TRBV4-3; 10 bases align to TRBD1. Trimming at V came to 3 bases and at J to 2 bases, leaving 3 bases not matched to a gene. The CDR3 is 15 amino acids. The germline CDR1 and CDR2 sequences are LGHNA and YSLEER. The CDR3 DNA follows: TGCGCCAGCAGCCATGGACAGGGGGTACAAGAGACCCAGTACTTC. The encoded protein is CASSHGQGVQETQYF.

The V and J genes are TRBV6-5 and TRBJ2-7, with D tentatively TRBD1 (6 bases). V gave up 5 bases and J gave up 4 bases, with 18 bases separating them. CDR1 and CDR2 (germline): MNHEY, SVGAGI. The CDR3 totals 15 residues. DNA for the CDR3: TGTGCCAGCAGTCCCAACCCTGGACAGAGTTACGAGCAGTACTTC. It specifies CASSPNPGQSYEQYF.

The chain recombines TRBV3-1 (or the pseudogene TRBV3-2) with TRBJ1-6; no clear D. Germline V gene lookup returns CDR1 LGHDT and CDR2 YNNKEL (reference sequence). This CDR3 has 16 residues. The V end was cut by 2 bases, the J end by 1 base, with 9 bases between. The chain's CDR3 is CASSQFQQSYNSPLHF. The CDR3 DNA sequence: TGTGCCAGCAGCCAATTTCAACAGTCCTATAATTCACCCCTCCACTTT.